The TCR beta chain under discussion was sequenced for a study of T-cell memory formation after mild COVID-19. Study context: The TCR clusters were mostly specific to one donor.

cDNA libraries for TCR alpha and TCR beta, carrying sample barcodes and UMIs, came from 5'RACE with constant-segment primers. TCRdb ran MiXCR on the 5' RACE reads and lists one entry per CDR3 protein. The sample holds 500,000 to 550,000 distinct CDR3 sequences, 20% seen once. As concerns this clonotype: No antigen is known for it.

V shed 1 base and J 7 bases; nucleotides not matched to a gene: 5. Germline V gene lookup returns CDR1 SGHRS and CDR2 YFSETQ. The CDR3 spans 15 residues. General study points: Clones that contracted clustered mainly in CM and EM if CD4+ and in EMRA if CD8+. A balance of CD4 and CD8 characterized clones contracting day 15 to 85, whereas later expanders leaned CD4+.

This chain uses TRBV5-1 with TRBJ1-6, with 7 nucleotides matching TRBD1. This clonotype was sampled from an adult woman who had mild COVID-19 (a few samples of this study predate the infection). Cell type and time point are not known. Input material: PBMCs or a T cell subset sorted from them (not recorded which). CDR3 nucleotide sequence: TGCGCCAGCAGCTTGTCACCAGGGGGGAATTCACCCCTCCACTTT. Translation gives CASSLSPGGNSPLHF.